This T cell receptor (beta chain) was recorded in a study of cytomegalovirus exposure and HLA in healthy donors. Whole-study findings and limits: Investigators reported 150 to 200 TCR beta chains as tied to cytomegalovirus. In vitro assays verified that three CMV-associated chains recognized CMV antigens specifically. Reportedly, diagnosis of cytomegalovirus status by the classifier showed high specificity and sensitivity.

To note about this clone: The antigen is not known.

This table comes from immunoSEQ multiplex PCR, and its TCRdb copy is limited to in-frame clones, with some not included. The table includes about 240,000 clones, around 88% detected once. The donors belonged to the approximately 120-subject validation cohort, separate from the roughly 700-subject first cohort. The sequenced material came from PBMCs. The sequence was obtained from a woman aged 25 to 39 in good health and CMV-seropositive.

The CDR3 protein is CASSQGGAQLQQYF. The CDR3 DNA sequence: TGTGCCAGCAGCCAAGGGGGCGCCCAACTTCAGCAGTACTTC. This sequence joins TRBV4-2 and TRBJ2-7; D possibly corresponds to TRBD1 (5 bases). The CDR3 length is 14 residues. Trimming pared 1 base from V and 8 bases from J, leaving 15 bases between. Germline V gives CDR1 LGHNA, CDR2 YNFKEQ.